The following is a T cell receptor (beta chain) sequence with its context. What this receptor recognizes is not known. No base quality information exists; no much larger clone differs at one position. The method was PCR. Sequencer: Illumina HiSeq 2500. TCR library preparation used molecular barcoding, with unique molecular identifiers applied to normalize quantification of the TCRbeta repertoire. TCRdb took the public reads, trimmed them with fastp at Q25, ran MiXCR for clone calling and kept in-frame beta chains. Rows merge per CDR3 protein into single entries with the most common DNA and genes. In all, the sample holds 300,000 to 400,000 distinct CDR3 sequences, and about 14% of those were seen once. Together, the top ten hold about 4.5% of the sample. The source of the sample is a study of T-cell reconstitution after alpha-beta-depleted transplantation in children (dated by TCRdb to about 2016). Broadly, across the study: Using TCR repertoire profiling, the study followed T-cell immune reconstitution in a quantitative way in children after TCRalphabeta/CD19-depleted allogeneic hematopoietic cell transplantation.

The V end loses 6 bases and the J end loses 11 bases, and a stretch of 28 bases separates them. The germline V gene supplies CDR1 MDHEN and CDR2 SYDVKM. The CDR3 contains 16 residues, cysteine and phenylalanine counted. The DNA shown is the 48-base CDR3, in frame from base 1. The starting material was PBMCs, obtained from the stem cell graft. This sequence was found in a human donor who donated a stem cell graft to a child with Fanconi anemia. This sequence uses TRBV28 and TRBJ1-2, with the D gene uncertain. In nucleotide form, the sequence is TGTGCCAGCAGACCCGCAGGAGCTTTGGGCGAGTCGGGGTACACCTTC. This is translated as CASRPAGALGESGYTF.